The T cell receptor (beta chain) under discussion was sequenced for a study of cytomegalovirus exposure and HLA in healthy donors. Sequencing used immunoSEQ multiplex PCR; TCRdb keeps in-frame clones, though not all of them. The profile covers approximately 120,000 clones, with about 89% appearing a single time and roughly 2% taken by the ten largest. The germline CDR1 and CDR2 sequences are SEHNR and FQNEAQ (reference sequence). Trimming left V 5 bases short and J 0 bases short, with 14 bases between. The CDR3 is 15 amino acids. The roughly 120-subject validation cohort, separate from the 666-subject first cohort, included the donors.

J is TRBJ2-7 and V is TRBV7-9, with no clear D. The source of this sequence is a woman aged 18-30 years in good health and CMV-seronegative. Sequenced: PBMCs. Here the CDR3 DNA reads TGTGCCAGCAGCCCCACTACCAGCGTCTCCTACGAGCAGTACTTC. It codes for CASSPTTSVSYEQYF.